This TCR beta chain comes out of a study of blood T cell repertoires in COVID-19 (TCRdb year 2020). Background for the entire study: Samples covering the acute and convalescent phases of COVID-19 were provided by collaborators in the United States, Italy and Spain. The prospective study material was composed of cDNA or gDNA derived from T cells, B-cell-depleted T cells, or PBMCs. Deeply sampled blood TCRbeta repertoires from subjects exposed to, actively infected with, or recovered from COVID-19 were included in the dataset. The repertoires were released in a freely available public database meant as a resource for research on the immune response to SARS-CoV-2. Samples came from the ongoing ImmuneRACE study (first 160 participants) plus 1,254 subjects from 6 global collaborators. A de-identified subject ID, COVID-19 status, age in years and sex were almost always included in the sample metadata. Where available, HLA class I and class II types were obtained from metadata supplied by the sample provider rather than from assay-based typing. Findings and caveats that apply to the study as a whole: Clinical and demographic metadata were provided uncurated, with the amount varying by source and participant.

As regards this clone: The clone's antigen remains unknown. The sample holds no much larger clone one base away, and base qualities are not on file.

V trim: 0 bases; J trim: 8 bases; unmatched bases: 8. Counted from cysteine to phenylalanine, this CDR3 has 14 amino acids. Only CDR3 DNA is held: 42 bases, read in frame from base 1. According to the germline V gene (reference sequence), CDR1 reads GTSNPN and CDR2 reads SVGIG. The immunoSEQ Assay, a bias-controlled multiplex PCR, was used to amplify TCRbeta CDR3 regions from genomic DNA. As for the original processing: Within the assay, amplification of reference gene primers was used to estimate how many nucleated cells each sample contained. Sequence reads were collapsed and filtered to measure the absolute abundance of every unique TCRbeta CDR3 rearrangement. Productive Simpson clonality was computed per sample as the square root of Simpson's diversity index over productive rearrangements. Sourced from immuneACCESS, this table was stored by TCRdb with only in-frame sequences that have V and J called. A share of the clones is absent; for the studies checked, an unresolved V gene accounts for under half, and the remainder has no known explanation. That table gives V, J and clone size, and the DNA gave D and trimming. The table for this sample lists under 200,000 clones; roughly 73% of them were counted only once. Roughly 2.8% of the sample rests with the top ten.

The collaborating institutions used their own protocols to collect whole blood in K2EDTA tubes. For TCRbeta analysis, collaborator samples were shipped as frozen whole blood, as isolated PBMCs, or as DNA extracted from either sample type. Sequenced input: peripheral blood. The V and J segments used are TRBV30 and TRBJ1-2, and TRBD1 matches 8 of the central bases. This clonotype was obtained from a man aged 65-85 years with acute or convalescent COVID-19. The nucleotides are TGTGCCTGGAGTGTAGGGGGACAGGAGCGGGGCTACACCTTC. It specifies CAWSVGGQERGYTF.